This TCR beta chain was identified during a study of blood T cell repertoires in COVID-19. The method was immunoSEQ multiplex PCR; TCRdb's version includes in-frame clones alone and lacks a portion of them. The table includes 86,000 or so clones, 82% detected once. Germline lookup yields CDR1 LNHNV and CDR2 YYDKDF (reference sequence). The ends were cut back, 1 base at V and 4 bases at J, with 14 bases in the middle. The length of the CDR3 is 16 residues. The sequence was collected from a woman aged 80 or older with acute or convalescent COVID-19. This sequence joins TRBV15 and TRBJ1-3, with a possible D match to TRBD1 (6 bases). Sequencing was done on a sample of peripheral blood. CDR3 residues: CATSRVLSGDGNTIYF. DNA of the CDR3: TGTGCCACCAGCAGAGTTCTGTCAGGGGACGGAAACACCATATATTTT.